This TCR beta chain was retrieved from a study of control samples from healthy donors and cancer patients. Clones were read by immunoSEQ multiplex PCR, and TCRdb kept only the in-frame ones, dropping some. The table has roughly 200,000 clones, 90% to 95% seen once; the top ten hold over 1.1%. This CDR3 contains 16 residues. The sequencing input was blood. This sequence was found in a young man in good health. This rearrangement joins TRBV1 to TRBJ1-5; the table's D gene call, TRBD1, was not cross checked with the DNA. TRBV1 is assigned pseudogene status. The CDR3 region is CTSSQKRDSSNQPQHF. CDR3 bases: TGCACCAGCAGCCAGAAACGGGACAGTAGCAATCAGCCCCAGCATTTT.